Listed here are 2 T cell receptor beta chains from one sample, sequenced in a study of blood T cell repertoires in COVID-19. Measured with immunoSEQ multiplex PCR; TCRdb has only the in-frame clones, and not every one. Among about 390,000 clones listed, approximately 87% were seen once. Sequencing was carried out using PBMCs or T cells enriched from blood (not recorded which). All receptors come from a woman aged 50 to 60 who had recovered from COVID-19.

To note about this clone: The same CDR3 also results from other DNA sequences found in this sample. This chain links TRBV6-5 with TRBJ1-1, with D possibly TRBD1 on 5 matching bases. V was pared by 0 bases and J by 4 bases, with 9 bases between. The CDR3 consists of 14 residues. Germline CDR1 reads MNHEY; CDR2 reads SVGAGI. As DNA, the CDR3 is TGTGCCAGCAGTTACTCGGGGCGAAGCACTGAAGCTTTCTTT. This encodes CASSYSGRSTEAFF.

V usage is TRBV5-1 and J usage is TRBJ1-1; D is perhaps TRBD1 (5 bases). V was trimmed by 6 bases and J by 0 bases, leaving 15 bases between them. Germline CDR1 reads SGHRS; CDR2 reads YFSETQ. The CDR3 totals 15 residues. In DNA form, the CDR3 reads TGCGCCAGCACCCAGCAAGACAGTTTGAACACTGAAGCTTTCTTT. This gives the protein CASTQQDSLNTEAFF. Complete variable domain (other parts from reference TRBV5-1 and TRBJ1-1): KAGVTQTPRYLIKTRGQQVTLSCSPISGHRSVSWYQQTPGQGLQFLFEYFSETQRNKGNFPGRFSGRQFSNSRSEMNVSTLELGDSALYLCASTQQDSLNTEAFFGQGTRLTVV.